This T cell receptor beta chain was obtained from a study of blood T cells in healthy people across ages. Notes on the study in general: Diversity of TCR beta per million T cells declined in a roughly linear way with age.

As concerns this clonotype: Its antigen is not identified.

Donor samples were obtained from healthy Caucasian individuals from Russia, aged about 6 to 90. Researchers collected about 10 milliliters of peripheral blood from every single donor. Germline V CDR1 and CDR2: MGHRA, YSYEKL. CDR3 length equals 15 residues. V was shortened by 1 base and J by 8 bases, with 14 bases between the two germline ends. Together with a sample-barcoded 5' primer, a J-beta primer mix was included in a second PCR lasting about 6 to 11 cycles. TCRdb reprocessed the 5' RACE reads with MiXCR, giving one entry per CDR3 protein. Of approximately 800,000 distinct CDR3 sequences in the sample, 20% to 30% were seen once. This sample was also put to use in a study of T cells of mothers and their children. Per that paper: No clones detected were persistent microchimeric T cell clones.

V gene TRBV4-1 combines with J gene TRBJ1-4, with TRBD1 as a possible D gene (5 bases). Specimen: blood. The TCR originated in a boy between 10 and 17 years old in good health. CDR3 region: CASSQADLSGEKLFF. The CDR3 nucleotides are TGCGCCAGCAGCCAAGCCGACTTATCAGGGGAAAAACTGTTTTTT.